This T cell receptor (beta chain) derives from a study of T cells after yellow fever vaccination. Study-level results: Most clones from primary vaccination were detected again post-booster (96% CD4, around 90% CD8). Secondary responses were weaker yet peaked faster, day 5 versus 15. There was a small share of clonotypes that showed up in both the CD4 and CD8 compartments.

There are a few counts of this clonotype. The antigen remains undetermined. CDR1 is MNHEY, CDR2 SVGEGT, per germline. There are 12 residues in the CDR3. V lost 7 bases and J 12 bases, leaving 13 bases between the germline ends. Universal primer sites and UMIs were introduced during 5'RACE template-switching synthesis of TCR cDNA. TCRdb called the 5' RACE reads again in MiXCR, with one record for every CDR3 protein. Altogether about 300,000 distinct CDR3 sequences are present, roughly 6.8% being singletons, with the ten largest covering roughly a sixth. The sequenced sample was PBMCs, obtained around 45 days after the first yellow fever vaccination. This chain connects TRBV6-2 or TRBV6-3 to TRBJ2-6; unclear D gene. The source of this sequence is a man aged 18 to 29 who received the YFV17D yellow fever vaccine. The CDR3 DNA reads TGTGCCAGCAAGGAAGGGTCCTTCGTCCTGACTTTC. This sequence encodes CASKEGSFVLTF.